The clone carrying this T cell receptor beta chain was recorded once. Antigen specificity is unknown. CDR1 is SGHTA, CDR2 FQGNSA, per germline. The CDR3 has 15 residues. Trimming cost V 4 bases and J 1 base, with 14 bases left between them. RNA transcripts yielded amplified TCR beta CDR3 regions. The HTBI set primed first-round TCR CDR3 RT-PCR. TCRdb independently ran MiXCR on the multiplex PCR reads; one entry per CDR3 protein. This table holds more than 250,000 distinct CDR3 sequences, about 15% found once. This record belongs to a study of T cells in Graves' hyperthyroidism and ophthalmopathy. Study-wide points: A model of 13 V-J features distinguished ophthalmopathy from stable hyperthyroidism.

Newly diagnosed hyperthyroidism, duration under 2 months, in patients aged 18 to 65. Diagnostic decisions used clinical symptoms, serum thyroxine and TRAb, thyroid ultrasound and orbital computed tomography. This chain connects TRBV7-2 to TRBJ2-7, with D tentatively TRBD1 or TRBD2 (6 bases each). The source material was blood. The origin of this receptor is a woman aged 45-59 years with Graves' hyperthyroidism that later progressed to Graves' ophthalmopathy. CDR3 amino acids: CASSWRGSLSYEQYF. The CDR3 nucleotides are TGTGCCAGCAGCTGGAGGGGGTCGCTGTCCTACGAGCAGTACTTC.